These 2 T cell receptor beta chains were sequenced from one sample in a study of shared clonotypes between healthy human individuals. The assay was immunoSEQ multiplex PCR, and TCRdb's table has in-frame clones only and misses some. The sample has about 600,000 clones, roughly 98% seen once; the top ten hold 0.3%. CD45RO negativity and positive selection for CCR7 defined naive CD8 cells, a population that excluded terminally differentiated effector memory CD45RA+ cells. Sequencing was done on a sample of naive CD8+ T cells sorted from blood. Every receptor here comes from a man aged 25-45 years in good health.

This clone was counted between two and nine times. This chain uses TRBV5-1 with TRBJ2-7, with 9 bases matching TRBD1. In germline, CDR1 is SGHRS, CDR2 YFSETQ. The CDR3 is 16 amino acids. The V segment lost 4 bases and the J segment 2 bases; nucleotides outside the gene matches: 10. CDR3 DNA: TGCGCCAGCAGCCCGCCCCCCGGACAGGGGCCCTACGAGCAGTACTTC. This encodes CASSPPPGQGPYEQYF.

J is TRBJ2-7 and V is TRBV5-1; D gene ambiguous. The CDR3 is made up of 13 amino acids. The V gene's germline CDR1 is SGHRS and CDR2 YFSETQ. Trimming left V 2 bases short and J 3 bases short, with 9 bases between. The chain's CDR3 is CASSFGVLYEQYF. The CDR3 DNA reads as TGCGCCAGCAGCTTCGGCGTACTCTACGAGCAGTACTTC.